Here is one TCR beta chain with its context. As yet, its antigen is unknown. A read error may be the cause here, since a much bigger clone is one base away. Through Arm-PCR of CDR3 regions and iRepertoire HTBI primers, TCR beta libraries were built. TCRdb called the multiplex PCR reads again in MiXCR, with one record for every CDR3 protein. The table lists fewer than 650,000 distinct CDR3 sequences, less than 20% of them singletons. Germline V gives CDR1 SGHTA, CDR2 FQGNSA. The CDR3 contains 14 residues. The sample belongs to a study of regulatory T cells in long-lasting Graves disease. The time point was: newly diagnosed GD, antithyroid drugs for less than 3 months. Isolated PBMC RNA provided the starting material for the TCR library. Study-wide points: Persistent patients had a count of shared public clonotypes (approximately 2,800) that exceeded that of new patients (about 970). Favored usage of TRBV28, TRBJ1-2 and TRBJ2-5 was recorded in persistent disease.

These data also featured in a second study, about T cells in Graves' hyperthyroidism and ophthalmopathy. That investigation notes: The TCR CDR3 was amplified in a first-round RT-PCR using the HTBI primer set.

The sample in question was peripheral blood mononuclear cells (PBMCs), obtained at new diagnosis, from a patient treated with antithyroid drugs. The rearrangement uses TRBV7-2 and TRBJ2-1; D not resolved. The receptor's source is a young woman with Graves disease. The CDR3 sequence is CASSPDGSHNEQFF. In DNA, the CDR3 is TGTGCCAGCAGCCCGGACGGCTCCCACAATGAGCAGTTCTTC. Complete variable domain (other parts from reference TRBV7-2 and TRBJ2-1): GAGVSQSPSNKVTEKGKDVELRCDPISGHTALYWYRQSLGQGLEFLIYFQGNSAPDKSGLPSDRFSAERTGGSVSTLTIQRTQQEDSAVYLCASSPDGSHNEQFFGPGTRLTVL.